This T cell receptor beta chain was found in a study of T cell responses to AZD1222 COVID-19 vaccine. Whole-study results and caveats: Targeting of unmutated variant regions was reportedly seen in nearly half of spike-specific TCRs. The peak T cell response came first, and repertoires were sampled only after it.

This clone showed up just a few times. Its antigen remains unknown. The sample has other DNA sequences that encode this CDR3 too. Generated by immunoSEQ multiplex PCR, the TCRdb table keeps only in-frame clones and is missing some. The sample consists of tens of thousands of clones, approximately 91% of them appearing once. Germline CDR1 is GTSNPN and CDR2 is SVGIG (reference sequence). This CDR3 contains 13 residues. Between the trimmed V and J ends, which lost 0 bases and 2 bases, there was a span of 5 bases. The sequence was obtained from an adult who received the AZD1222 COVID-19 vaccine. The chain recombines TRBV30 with TRBJ1-5, with TRBD1 as a possible D gene (5 bases). This specimen consisted of peripheral blood, obtained 28 days after the second AZD1222 dose. The chain's CDR3 is CAWSVQGNQPQHF. The CDR3, as DNA: TGTGCCTGGAGTGTACAGGGCAATCAGCCCCAGCATTTT.